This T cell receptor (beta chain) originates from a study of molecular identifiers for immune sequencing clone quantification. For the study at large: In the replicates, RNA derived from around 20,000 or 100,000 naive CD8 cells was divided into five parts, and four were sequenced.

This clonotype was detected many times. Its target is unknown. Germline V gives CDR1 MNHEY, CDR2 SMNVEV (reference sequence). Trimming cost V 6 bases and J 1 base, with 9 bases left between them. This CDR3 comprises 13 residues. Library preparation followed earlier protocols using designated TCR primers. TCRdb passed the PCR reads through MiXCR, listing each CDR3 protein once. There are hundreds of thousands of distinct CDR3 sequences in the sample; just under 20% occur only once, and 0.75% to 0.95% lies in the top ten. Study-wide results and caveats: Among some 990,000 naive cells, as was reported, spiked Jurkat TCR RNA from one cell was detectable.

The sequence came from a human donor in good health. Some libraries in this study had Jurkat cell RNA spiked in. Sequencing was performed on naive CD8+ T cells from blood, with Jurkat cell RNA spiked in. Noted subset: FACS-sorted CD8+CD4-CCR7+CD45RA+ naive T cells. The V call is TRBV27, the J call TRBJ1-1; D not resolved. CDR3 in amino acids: CASRLLGNTEAFF. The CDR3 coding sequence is TGTGCCAGCAGATTACTGGGGAACACTGAAGCTTTCTTT.